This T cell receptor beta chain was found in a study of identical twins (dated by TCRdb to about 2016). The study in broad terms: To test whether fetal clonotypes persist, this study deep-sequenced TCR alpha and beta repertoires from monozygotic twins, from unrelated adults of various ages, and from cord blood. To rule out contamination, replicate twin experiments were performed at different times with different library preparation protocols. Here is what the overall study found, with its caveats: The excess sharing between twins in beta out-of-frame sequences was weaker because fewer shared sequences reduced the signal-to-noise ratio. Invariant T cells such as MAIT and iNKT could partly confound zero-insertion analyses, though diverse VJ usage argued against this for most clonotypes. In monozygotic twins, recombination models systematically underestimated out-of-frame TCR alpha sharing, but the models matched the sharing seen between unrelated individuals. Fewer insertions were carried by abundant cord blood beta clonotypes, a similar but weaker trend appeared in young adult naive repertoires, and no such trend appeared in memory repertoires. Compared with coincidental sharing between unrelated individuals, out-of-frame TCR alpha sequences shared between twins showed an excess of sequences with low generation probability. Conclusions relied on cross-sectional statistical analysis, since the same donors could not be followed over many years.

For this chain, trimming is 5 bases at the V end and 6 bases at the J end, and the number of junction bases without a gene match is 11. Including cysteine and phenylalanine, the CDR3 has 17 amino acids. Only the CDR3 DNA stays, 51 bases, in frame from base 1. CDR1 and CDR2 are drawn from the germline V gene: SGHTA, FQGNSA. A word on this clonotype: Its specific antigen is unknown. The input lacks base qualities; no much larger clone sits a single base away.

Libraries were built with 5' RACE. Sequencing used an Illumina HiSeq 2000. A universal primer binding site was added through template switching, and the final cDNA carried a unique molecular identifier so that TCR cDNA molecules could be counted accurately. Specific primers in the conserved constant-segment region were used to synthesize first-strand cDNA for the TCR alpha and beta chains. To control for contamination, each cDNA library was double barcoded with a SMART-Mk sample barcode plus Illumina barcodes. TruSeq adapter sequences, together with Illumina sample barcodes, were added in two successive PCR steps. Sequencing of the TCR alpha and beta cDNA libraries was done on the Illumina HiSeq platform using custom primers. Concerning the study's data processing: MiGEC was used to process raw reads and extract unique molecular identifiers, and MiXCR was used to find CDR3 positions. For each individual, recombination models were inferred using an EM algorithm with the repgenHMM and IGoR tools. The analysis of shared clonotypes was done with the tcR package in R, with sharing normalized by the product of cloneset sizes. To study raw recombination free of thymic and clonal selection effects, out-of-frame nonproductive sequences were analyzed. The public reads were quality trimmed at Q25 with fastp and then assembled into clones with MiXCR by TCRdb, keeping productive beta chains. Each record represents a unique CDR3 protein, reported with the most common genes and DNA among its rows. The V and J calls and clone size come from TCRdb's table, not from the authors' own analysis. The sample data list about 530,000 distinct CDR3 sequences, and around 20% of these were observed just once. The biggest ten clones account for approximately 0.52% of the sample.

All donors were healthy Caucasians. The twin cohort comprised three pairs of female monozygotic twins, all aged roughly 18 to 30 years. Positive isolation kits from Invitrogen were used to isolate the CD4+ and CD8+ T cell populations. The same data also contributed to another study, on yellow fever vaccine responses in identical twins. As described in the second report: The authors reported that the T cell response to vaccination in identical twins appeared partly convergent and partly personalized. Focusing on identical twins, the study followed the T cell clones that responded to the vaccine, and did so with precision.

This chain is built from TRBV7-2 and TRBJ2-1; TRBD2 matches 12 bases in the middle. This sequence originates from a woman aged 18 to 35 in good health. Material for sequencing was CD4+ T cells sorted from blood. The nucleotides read TGTGCCAGCAGCCGAACGCTAGCGGGGGGGCCGGGCAATGAGCAGTTCTTC. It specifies CASSRTLAGGPGNEQFF. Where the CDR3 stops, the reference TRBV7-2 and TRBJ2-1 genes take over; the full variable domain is GAGVSQSPSNKVTEKGKDVELRCDPISGHTALYWYRQSLGQGLEFLIYFQGNSAPDKSGLPSDRFSAERTGGSVSTLTIQRTQQEDSAVYLCASSRTLAGGPGNEQFFGPGTRLTVL.